These 9 T cell receptor beta chains were all obtained from the same sample, sequenced in a study of control samples from healthy donors and cancer patients (dated by TCRdb to about 2020). Library preparation employed the immunoSEQ multiplex PCR assay. TCRdb took this table from immuneACCESS and kept in-frame rearrangements with V and J called. Such tables lack part of the clones; where checked against another copy, unresolved V genes explain under half of the gap, and the rest is unexplained. This sample gives some 80,000 clones in total; approximately 90% of them show up just once. 1.9% of the sample lies in the top ten. The sample comprised PBMCs. Source of these receptors: a woman aged 55-69 years with head and neck cancer.

Comment on this clone: One end of the junction does not line up with germline, which may come from a read error. The chain employs TRBV6-1 and TRBJ1-5; D unresolved. The CDR3 is 15 amino acids. The germline CDR1 and CDR2 sequences are MNHNS and SASEGT. The CDR3 loop is CASREEISSNQPQHF. CDR3 nucleotides: TGTGCCAGCAGAGAAGAGATATCTAGCAATCAGCCCCAGCATTTT.

V gene TRBV7-9 combines with J gene TRBJ2-3; D is unclear. The CDR3 extends over 14 amino acids. Germline CDR1 is SEHNR and CDR2 is FQNEAQ (reference sequence). Trimming removed 3 bases from V and 3 bases from J, with 10 bases in between. CDR3 protein: CASSFSLGTDTQYF. The CDR3 nucleotides read TGTGCCAGCAGCTTCAGCCTAGGAACAGATACGCAGTATTTT. Using reference TRBV7-9 and TRBJ2-3 for the parts outside the CDR3, the full variable domain is DTGVSQNPRHKITKRGQNVTFRCDPISEHNRLYWYRQTLGQGPEFLTYFQNEAQLEKSRLLSDRFSAERPKGSFSTLEIQRTEQGDSAMYLCASSFSLGTDTQYFGPGTRLTVL.

A single count supports this clone. The V and J genes are TRBV13 and TRBJ2-1; D perhaps matches TRBD1 (5 bases). Looked up from germline, CDR1 is PRHDT and CDR2 is FYEKMQ (reference sequence). The CDR3 totals 14 residues. Trimming stripped 0 bases from V and 7 bases from J, with 10 bases between. In DNA form, the CDR3 reads TGTGCCAGCAGCTTAGGGTCGACAGATAATGAGCAGTTCTTC. Translating gives CASSLGSTDNEQFF.

The chain recombines TRBV29-1 with TRBJ2-3, with D unresolved. This CDR3 is 12 amino acids long. In germline, CDR1 is SQVTM, CDR2 ANQGSEA. The V end lost 4 bases, the J end lost 6 bases, and 11 bases lay between the germline ends. The CDR3 protein is CSVVGVEDTQYF. The DNA for the CDR3 is TGCAGCGTTGTTGGGGTGGAGGATACGCAGTATTTT.

The rearrangement joins TRBV6-2 or TRBV6-3 to TRBJ1-5; no clear D. CDR1 and CDR2 (germline): MNHEY, SVGEGT. The CDR3 covers 16 residues. V gave up 0 bases and J gave up 3 bases, with 12 bases separating them. The DNA of the CDR3 is TGTGCCAGCAGTTACTCCTTACGGCGTAACAATCAGCCCCAGCATTTT. Amino acids: CASSYSLRRNNQPQHF.

This sequence joins TRBV6-5 and TRBJ1-2; 7 bases match TRBD1. The CDR3 length is 12 residues. Trimming removed 5 bases from V and 7 bases from J; junction bases left unmatched: 4. The germline CDR1 and CDR2 sequences are MNHEY and SVGAGI. CDR3 residues: CASSRRDSGYTF. The CDR3 DNA sequence: TGTGCCAGCAGTCGAAGGGACAGTGGCTACACCTTC.

This clone was seen just once. The chain recombines TRBV9 with TRBJ2-3; 7 nucleotides line up with TRBD2. Germline CDR1 reads SGDLS; CDR2 reads YYNGEE. This CDR3 is 17 amino acids long. V trimming: 4 bases; J trimming: 3 bases; junction bases outside the gene matches: 14. The CDR3 is CASSPPTERDLTDTQYF. The CDR3 region has the DNA TGTGCCAGCAGCCCACCCACCGAGCGGGATCTGACAGATACGCAGTATTTT.

The genes are TRBV11-3 and TRBJ2-3; D is possibly TRBD2 (5 bases). Trimming stripped 1 base from V and 4 bases from J, with 12 bases between. The V gene's germline CDR1 is SGHNT and CDR2 YENEEA. The CDR3 spans 15 residues. The CDR3: CASSLGWRNADTQYF. CDR3 bases: TGTGCCAGCAGCTTAGGCTGGAGGAACGCAGATACGCAGTATTTT.

This clone has just one count. This chain connects TRBV10-3 to TRBJ2-3, with D uncertain. Trimming left V 3 bases short and J 2 bases short, with 6 bases between. Germline lookup yields CDR1 ENHRY and CDR2 SYGVKD. The CDR3 is 13 amino acids. This CDR3 is CAISDVHTDTQYF. CDR3 nucleotide sequence: TGTGCCATCAGTGATGTCCACACAGATACGCAGTATTTT.